The rows below give T cell receptor beta chains drawn from one sample of a study of shared clonotypes between healthy human individuals. Data came from immunoSEQ multiplex PCR; TCRdb stores just in-frame clones and leaves some out. The repertoire holds about 2.4 million clones, with over 85% as singletons. Input material: naive CD4+ T cells from PBMCs. All receptors derive from a man between 18 and 35 years old in good health. Some clones in this sample may be carry-over from other donors' samples. The CDR3 runs from the conserved cysteine through the conserved F or W. The D gene is left open where the match is weak. The size entry is marked missing in some rows and otherwise reads once, few, many or a size class.

V: TRBV7-2; D: -; J: TRBJ1-3; size: -; CDR3: CASSLARSLGGNTIYF; DNA: TGTGCCAGCAGCTTAGCGCGCAGCTTAGGTGGAAACACCATATATTTT
V: TRBV5-6; D: -; J: TRBJ1-3; size: -; CDR3: CASSFNRALLGNTIYF; DNA: TGTGCCAGCAGCTTTAACAGGGCCCTTCTTGGAAACACCATATATTTT
V: TRBV5-1; D: TRBD1; J: TRBJ1-1; size: -; CDR3: CASSSWTGVNTEAFF; DNA: TGCGCCAGCAGCTCCTGGACAGGTGTGAACACTGAAGCTTTCTTT
V: TRBV5-1; D: TRBD2; J: TRBJ2-7; size: -; CDR3: CASRARPNSAGGSRDEQYF; DNA: TGCGCCAGCAGAGCTCGACCTAACTCAGCGGGCGGGAGCCGGGACGAGCAGTACTTC
V: TRBV5-6; D: -; J: TRBJ2-7; size: -; CDR3: CASSPTLRPEQYF; DNA: TGTGCCAGCAGCCCCACCCTTCGGCCCGAGCAGTACTTC
V: TRBV10-3; D: -; J: TRBJ2-7; size: -; CDR3: CATCDQEAYEQYF; DNA: TGTGCCACGTGCGATCAAGAGGCATACGAGCAGTACTTC
V: TRBV5-1; D: TRBD1; J: TRBJ2-3; size: -; CDR3: CASSSYRGEIRDTQYF; DNA: TGCGCCAGCAGCTCTTACAGGGGCGAGATTAGAGATACGCAGTATTTT
V: TRBV5-1; D: -; J: TRBJ1-4; size: -; CDR3: CASSFGVGEKLFF; DNA: TGCGCCAGCAGCTTCGGGGTGGGGGAAAAACTGTTTTTT
V: TRBV18; D: -; J: TRBJ2-7; size: -; CDR3: CASSPPAVDEQYF; DNA: TGTGCCAGCTCACCACCGGCGGTCGACGAGCAGTACTTC
V: TRBV7-3; D: -; J: TRBJ2-1; size: -; CDR3: CASSSQGGVSEQFF; DNA: TGTGCCAGCAGCTCCCAAGGAGGTGTTTCTGAGCAGTTCTTC
V: TRBV2; D: -; J: TRBJ1-5; size: -; CDR3: CASSQEAEQPQHF; DNA: TGTGCCAGCAGCCAAGAGGCGGAACAGCCCCAGCATTTT
V: TRBV5-1; D: -; J: TRBJ2-3; size: -; CDR3: CASSLEGGPSTDTQYF; DNA: TGCGCCAGCAGCTTGGAAGGGGGACCTAGCACAGATACGCAGTATTTT
V: TRBV7-2; D: -; J: TRBJ2-7; size: -; CDR3: CASSLGLVTYEQYF; DNA: TGTGCCAGCAGCTTAGGGCTAGTAACCTACGAGCAGTACTTC
V: TRBV2; D: TRBD1; J: TRBJ2-1; size: once; CDR3: CASGGTGTGGEQFF; DNA: TGTGCCAGCGGTGGGACAGGGACGGGTGGTGAGCAGTTCTTC
V: TRBV7-9; D: -; J: TRBJ2-5; size: -; CDR3: CASSLGAGKEETQYF; DNA: TGTGCCAGCAGCTTAGGGGCAGGGAAGGAAGAGACCCAGTACTTC
V: TRBV28; D: TRBD1; J: TRBJ2-7; size: -; CDR3: CASTSGTEVGQYF; DNA: TGTGCCAGCACCTCCGGGACAGAAGTCGGGCAGTACTTC
V: TRBV2; D: TRBD1; J: TRBJ2-7; size: -; CDR3: CASSEQGQHYEQYF; DNA: TGTGCCAGCAGTGAACAGGGACAGCACTACGAGCAGTACTTC
V: TRBV19; D: -; J: TRBJ2-1; size: -; CDR3: CASRQYNEQFF; DNA: TGTGCCAGCAGACAGTACAATGAGCAGTTCTTC
V: TRBV7-9; D: -; J: TRBJ1-2; size: -; CDR3: CASSLAFRGDSTF; DNA: TGTGCCAGCAGCTTAGCTTTCCGAGGGGACTCCACCTTC
V: TRBV9; D: -; J: TRBJ2-1; size: -; CDR3: CASSVSGGNNEQFF; DNA: TGTGCCAGCAGCGTTAGCGGAGGGAACAATGAGCAGTTCTTC
V: TRBV7-9; D: -; J: TRBJ2-1; size: -; CDR3: CASSVHRDGNEQFF; DNA: TGTGCCAGCAGCGTACACCGGGACGGCAATGAGCAGTTCTTC
V: TRBV7-2; D: -; J: TRBJ2-2; size: -; CDR3: CASSLQANTGELFF; DNA: TGTGCCAGCAGCTTACAAGCGAACACCGGGGAGCTGTTTTTT
V: TRBV7-8; D: TRBD2; J: TRBJ2-1; size: once; CDR3: CASSPVGGLAYEQFF; DNA: TGTGCCAGCAGCCCCGTAGGAGGACTAGCGTATGAGCAGTTCTTC
V: TRBV7-2; D: TRBD2; J: TRBJ2-7; size: -; CDR3: CASSLGPGGSYEQYF; DNA: TGTGCCAGCAGCTTAGGGCCGGGAGGTTCCTACGAGCAGTACTTC
V: TRBV6-6; D: -; J: TRBJ1-2; size: -; CDR3: CASSYIPGTYGYTF; DNA: TGTGCCAGCAGTTACATTCCGGGTACCTATGGCTACACCTTC
V: TRBV5-4; D: TRBD2; J: TRBJ2-1; size: -; CDR3: CASSAAGLLPLEQFF; DNA: TGTGCCAGCAGCGCCGCGGGACTACTTCCCCTAGAGCAGTTCTTC
V: TRBV5-1; D: -; J: TRBJ2-5; size: -; CDR3: CASRQGPPLSLGETQYF; DNA: TGCGCCAGCAGACAGGGCCCCCCGTTATCCCTGGGGGAGACCCAGTACTTC
V: TRBV30; D: -; J: TRBJ1-5; size: -; CDR3: CAWSVRGTTNQPQHF; DNA: TGTGCCTGGAGTGTACGGGGGACAACAAATCAGCCCCAGCATTTT
V: TRBV5-1; D: -; J: TRBJ2-5; size: -; CDR3: CASSAVGGEETQYF; DNA: TGCGCCAGCAGCGCGGTAGGTGGGGAGGAGACCCAGTACTTC
V: TRBV19; D: -; J: TRBJ2-6; size: -; CDR3: CASSIRDSGANVLTF; DNA: TGTGCCAGTAGTATACGGGACTCTGGGGCCAACGTCCTGACTTTC
V: TRBV6-5; D: TRBD1; J: TRBJ1-3; size: -; CDR3: CASSPGGTGNTIYF; DNA: TGTGCCAGCAGTCCAGGGGGAACTGGAAACACCATATATTTT
V: TRBV18; D: -; J: TRBJ2-7; size: -; CDR3: CASSPVGGDYEQYF; DNA: TGTGCCAGCTCACCGGTAGGGGGGGACTACGAGCAGTACTTC
V: TRBV7-9; D: -; J: TRBJ2-5; size: -; CDR3: CASSSDRVGKTQYF; DNA: TGTGCCAGCAGCTCGGACCGTGTAGGGAAGACCCAGTACTTC
V: TRBV6-1; D: TRBD1; J: TRBJ1-3; size: -; CDR3: CASSVAGTGGFNTIYF; DNA: TGTGCCAGCAGTGTCGCCGGGACAGGGGGGTTCAACACCATATATTTT
V: TRBV7-9; D: -; J: TRBJ1-4; size: -; CDR3: CASSNYRIREKLFF; DNA: TGTGCCAGCAGCAATTACAGGATCCGAGAAAAACTGTTTTTT
V: TRBV5-6; D: -; J: TRBJ1-2; size: -; CDR3: CASSAWVRYSNYGYTF; DNA: TGTGCCAGCAGCGCATGGGTTCGTTACTCGAACTATGGCTACACCTTC
V: TRBV14; D: TRBD1; J: TRBJ2-1; size: -; CDR3: CASSLDRGLGQLEVF; DNA: TGTGCCAGCAGCCTAGACAGGGGGCTTGGGCAGTTGGAGGTCTTC
V: TRBV28; D: -; J: TRBJ1-5; size: -; CDR3: CASSSSPGGGSNQPQHF; DNA: -
V: TRBV4-1; D: TRBD2; J: TRBJ2-7; size: -; CDR3: CASSQELLADFSYEQYF; DNA: TGCGCCAGCAGCCAAGAATTACTAGCGGATTTCTCCTACGAGCAGTACTTC
V: TRBV2; D: TRBD2; J: TRBJ2-4; size: -; CDR3: CASSEAIGLAGRNIQYF; DNA: TGTGCCAGCAGTGAAGCGATCGGACTAGCGGGAAGGAACATTCAGTACTTC
V: TRBV11-1; D: -; J: TRBJ2-3; size: -; CDR3: CASSLNRDKTTDTQYF; DNA: TGTGCCAGCAGCCTTAACCGGGACAAAACTACAGATACGCAGTATTTT
V: TRBV19; D: -; J: TRBJ1-1; size: -; CDR3: CASSISGVRAEAFF; DNA: TGTGCCAGTAGTATAAGTGGGGTGCGGGCTGAAGCTTTCTTT
V: TRBV7-6; D: -; J: TRBJ1-5; size: -; CDR3: CASSPLGPSNQPQHF; DNA: TGTGCCAGCAGCCCCCTCGGGCCAAGCAATCAGCCCCAGCATTTT
V: TRBV28; D: -; J: TRBJ2-7; size: -; CDR3: CASRGTGRGEQYF; DNA: TGTGCCAGCCGGGGGACCGGTAGAGGCGAGCAGTACTTC
V: TRBV27; D: -; J: TRBJ2-3; size: -; CDR3: CASLDSRGSDTQYF; DNA: TGTGCCAGCCTGGACTCCCGGGGGTCGGATACGCAGTATTTT
V: TRBV5-1; D: TRBD2; J: TRBJ2-1; size: -; CDR3: CASSALAGVLYNEQFF; DNA: TGCGCCAGCAGCGCCTTAGCGGGGGTACTCTACAATGAGCAGTTCTTC
V: TRBV28; D: TRBD2; J: TRBJ2-1; size: -; CDR3: CASSPAGTSHNEQFF; DNA: TGTGCCAGCAGCCCCGCCGGGACTAGCCACAATGAGCAGTTCTTC
V: TRBV28; D: TRBD1; J: TRBJ1-1; size: -; CDR3: CASATGGLQDTEAFF; DNA: TGTGCCAGCGCGACAGGGGGGCTCCAGGACACTGAAGCTTTCTTT
V: TRBV14; D: -; J: TRBJ1-2; size: -; CDR3: CASSQGHGANYGYTF; DNA: TGTGCCAGCAGCCAAGGGCACGGAGCTAACTATGGCTACACCTTC
V: TRBV7-2; D: TRBD1; J: TRBJ2-7; size: -; CDR3: CASKIGQGAGEQYF; DNA: TGTGCCAGCAAGATAGGACAGGGGGCAGGCGAGCAGTACTTC